This T cell receptor (beta chain) was obtained from a study of T-cell reconstitution after alpha-beta-depleted transplantation in children. General observations from the study: Some patients' high day-60 TCRbeta diversity was traced to surviving recipient T cells and thymic progenitors. When one year had passed after transplant, most T-cell counts and diversity came from newly produced T cells.

CDR3 length: 17 amino acids. V lost 5 bases to trimming and J lost 2 bases, with 16 bases between them. Germline values: CDR1 MDHEN, CDR2 SYDVKM. In this sample, this clonotype turned up many times. As yet, its antigen is unknown. The TCRbeta library incorporated unique molecular identifiers. TCRdb re-called the PCR reads with MiXCR, one entry per CDR3 protein. Of approximately 650,000 distinct CDR3 sequences listed, 10% to 15% are singletons. This TCR derives from a girl aged 2 to 10 with congenital amegakaryocytic thrombocytopenia, due to receive a stem cell transplant. This sequence joins TRBV28 and TRBJ1-6; D ambiguous. The starting material was PBMCs, obtained before TCRalphabeta/CD19-depleted stem cell transplant. The CDR3 reads CASSEGSASAYNSPLHF. In DNA form, the CDR3 reads TGTGCCAGCAGTGAGGGTTCTGCCTCGGCCTATAATTCACCCCTCCACTTT. The full variable domain, completed using reference TRBV28 and TRBJ1-6, is DVKVTQSSRYLVKRTGEKVFLECVQDMDHENMFWYRQDPGLGLRLIYFSYDVKMKEKGDIPEGYSVSREKKERFSLILESASTNQTSMYLCASSEGSASAYNSPLHFGNGTRLTVT.